The 5 T cell receptor beta chains presented below share a single source sample, sequenced in a study of a mutant IDH1 vaccine in newly diagnosed glioma. The time point: week 5, during vaccination. With topical imiquimod, each dose of the vaccine consisted of 300 ug of mutant IDH1 20-mer peptide. The method was immunoSEQ multiplex PCR; TCRdb's version includes in-frame clones alone and lacks a portion of them. The sample yields 40,000 to 65,000 clones, around 80% seen once. No antigens are known for them. Sequencing used PBMCs, obtained from a glioma patient whose treatment included an IDH1 peptide vaccine. The source is a woman aged 40 to 49 with glioma.

The gene calls are TRBV19 and TRBJ1-5; the match to TRBD1 covers 8 bases. CDR1 is LNHDA and CDR2 is SQIVND in the germline V gene (reference sequence). This CDR3 spans 17 amino acids. V lost 5 bases to trimming and J lost 0 bases; unmatched junction nucleotides: 9. CDR3 bases: TGTGCCAGTAGTCCACTAGACAGGGGAAATAGCAATCAGCCCCAGCATTTT. The encoded protein is CASSPLDRGNSNQPQHF.

The count of this clone is one. This rearrangement joins TRBV9 to TRBJ1-1; D is ambiguous. The CDR3 totals 13 residues. Trimming stripped 0 bases from V and 3 bases from J, with 6 bases between. Germline V gene data show CDR1 as SGDLS and CDR2 as YYNGEE. As DNA, the CDR3 is TGTGCCAGCAGCGTAGGATGGGACACTGAAGCTTTCTTT. Translated: CASSVGWDTEAFF.

This chain uses TRBV5-6 with TRBJ1-4, with TRBD1 matching over 7 bases. There are 18 residues in the CDR3. Germline values: CDR1 SGHDT, CDR2 YYEEEE. V lost 0 bases to trimming and J lost 5 bases; unmatched junction nucleotides: 13. The CDR3 DNA reads as TGTGCCAGCAGCTTGGTAGTAGGGGGCGAGGACGAGAATGAAAAACTGTTTTTT. It yields the protein CASSLVVGGEDENEKLFF. Full variable domain (outside the CDR3, taken from reference TRBV5-6 and TRBJ1-4): DAGVTQSPTHLIKTRGQQVTLRCSPKSGHDTVSWYQQALGQGPQFIFQYYEEEERQRGNFPDRFSGHQFPNYSSELNVNALLLGDSALYLCASSLVVGGEDENEKLFFGSGTQLSVL.

This rearrangement joins TRBV7-9 to TRBJ1-5, with D possibly TRBD1 on 5 matching bases. The CDR3 length is 13 residues. The V end lost 1 base, the J end lost 9 bases, and 10 bases lay between the germline ends. Germline CDR1 is SEHNR and CDR2 is FQNEAQ (reference sequence). The chain's CDR3 is CASSLDWGVPQHF. Written as DNA, the CDR3 is TGTGCCAGCAGCTTAGACTGGGGGGTGCCCCAGCATTTT.

V and J are TRBV10-3 and TRBJ1-6; 10 positions match TRBD1. Looked up from germline, CDR1 is ENHRY and CDR2 is SYGVKD. Trimming removed 5 bases from V and 9 bases from J; junction bases left unmatched: 13. This CDR3 has 17 residues. The CDR3 coding sequence is TGTGCCATCAGTACCGGGACAGGGGTCCTTGGTGGTTCACCCCTCCACTTT. Its translation: CAISTGTGVLGGSPLHF.